In this sample, the clone carrying this T cell receptor (beta chain) turned up many times. These data come from a study of identical twins. TCRdb re-derived calls from the 5' RACE reads in MiXCR, one entry per CDR3 protein. In the table there are 400,000 to 550,000 distinct CDR3 sequences, 22% of which are singletons. Germline lookup yields CDR1 SQVTM and CDR2 ANQGSEA. This CDR3 spans 13 amino acids. Between the trimmed V and J ends, which lost 4 bases and 0 bases, there was a span of 7 bases. The same sample was also used in a study of T cells expressing NK-cell markers.

This clonotype originated in a woman younger than 30 in good health. Sequencing was done on a sample of CD4+ T cells sorted from blood. The chain links TRBV29-1 to TRBJ1-5, with D unclear. CDR3 sequence reads: CSVVRDSNQPQHF. The DNA for the CDR3 is TGCAGCGTTGTAAGGGATAGCAATCAGCCCCAGCATTTT.